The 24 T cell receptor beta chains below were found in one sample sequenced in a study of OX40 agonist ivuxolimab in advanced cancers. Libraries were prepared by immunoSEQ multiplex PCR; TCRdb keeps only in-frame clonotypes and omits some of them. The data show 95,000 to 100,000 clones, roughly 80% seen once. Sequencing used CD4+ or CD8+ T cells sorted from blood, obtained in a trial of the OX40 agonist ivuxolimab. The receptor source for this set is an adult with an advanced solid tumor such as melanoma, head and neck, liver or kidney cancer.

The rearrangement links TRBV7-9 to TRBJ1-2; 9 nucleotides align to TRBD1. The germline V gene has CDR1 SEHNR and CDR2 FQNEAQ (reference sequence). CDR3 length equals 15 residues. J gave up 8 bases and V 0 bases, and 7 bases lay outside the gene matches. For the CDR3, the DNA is TGTGCCAGCAGCTTAGCGCGGGACAGGGCGGGAGGCTACACCTTC. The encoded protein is CASSLARDRAGGYTF.

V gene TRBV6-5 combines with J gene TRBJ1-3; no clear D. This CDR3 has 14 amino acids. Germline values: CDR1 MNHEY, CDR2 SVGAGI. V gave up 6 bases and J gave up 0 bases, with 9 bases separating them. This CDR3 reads CASRRVNSGNTIYF. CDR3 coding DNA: TGTGCCAGCAGAAGAGTGAACTCTGGAAACACCATATATTTT.

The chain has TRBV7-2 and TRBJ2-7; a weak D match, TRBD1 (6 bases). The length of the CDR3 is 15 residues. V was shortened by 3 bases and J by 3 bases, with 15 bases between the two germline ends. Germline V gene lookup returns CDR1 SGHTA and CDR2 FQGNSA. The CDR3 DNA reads TGTGCCAGCAGCTTGGGGGATGGGGGACACTACGAGCAGTACTTC. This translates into CASSLGDGGHYEQYF.

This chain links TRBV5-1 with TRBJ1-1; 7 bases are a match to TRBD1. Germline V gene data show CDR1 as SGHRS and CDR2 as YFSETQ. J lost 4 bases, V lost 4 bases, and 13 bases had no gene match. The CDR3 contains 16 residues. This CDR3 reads CASSPGLRRDSTEAFF. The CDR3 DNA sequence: TGCGCCAGCAGCCCGGGCTTACGTAGGGACAGCACTGAAGCTTTCTTT.

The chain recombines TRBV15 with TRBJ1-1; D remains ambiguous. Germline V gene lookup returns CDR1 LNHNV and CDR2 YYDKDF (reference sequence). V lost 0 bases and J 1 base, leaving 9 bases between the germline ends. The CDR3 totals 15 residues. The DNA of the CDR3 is TGTGCCACCAGCAGAGATCGCGGGAGGAACACTGAAGCTTTCTTT. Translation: CATSRDRGRNTEAFF.

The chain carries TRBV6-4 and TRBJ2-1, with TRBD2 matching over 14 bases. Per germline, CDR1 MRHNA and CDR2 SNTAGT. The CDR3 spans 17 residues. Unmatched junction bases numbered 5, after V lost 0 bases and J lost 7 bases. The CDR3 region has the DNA TGTGCCAGCAGTGACTCAAGACTAGCGGGGGGGCGAAATGAGCAGTTCTTC. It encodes CASSDSRLAGGRNEQFF.

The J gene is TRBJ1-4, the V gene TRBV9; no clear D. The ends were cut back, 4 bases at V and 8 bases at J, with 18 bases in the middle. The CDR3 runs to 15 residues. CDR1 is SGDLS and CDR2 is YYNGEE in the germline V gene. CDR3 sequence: CASSPRAHGAEKLFF. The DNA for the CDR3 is TGTGCCAGCAGCCCAAGGGCCCACGGAGCGGAAAAACTGTTTTTT.

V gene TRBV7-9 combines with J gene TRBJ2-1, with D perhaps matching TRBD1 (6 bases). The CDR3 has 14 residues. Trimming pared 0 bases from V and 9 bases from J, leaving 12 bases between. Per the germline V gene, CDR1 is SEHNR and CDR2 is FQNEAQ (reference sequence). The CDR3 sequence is CASSLAQGFGEQFF. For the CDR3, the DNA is TGTGCCAGCAGCTTAGCCCAGGGGTTCGGTGAGCAGTTCTTC.

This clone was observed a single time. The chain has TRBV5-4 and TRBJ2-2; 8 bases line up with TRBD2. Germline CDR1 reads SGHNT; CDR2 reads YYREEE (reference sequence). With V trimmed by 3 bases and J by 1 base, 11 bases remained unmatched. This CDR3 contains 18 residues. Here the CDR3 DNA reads TGTGCCAGCAGCTCCCTGACAAGCGGGAGAAGGAACACCGGGGAGCTGTTTTTT. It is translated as CASSSLTSGRRNTGELFF.

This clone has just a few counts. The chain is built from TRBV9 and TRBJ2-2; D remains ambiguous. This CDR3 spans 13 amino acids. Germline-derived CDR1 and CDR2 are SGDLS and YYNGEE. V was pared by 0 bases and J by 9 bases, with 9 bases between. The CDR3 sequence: CASSVDRNRELFF. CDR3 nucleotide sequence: TGTGCCAGCAGCGTAGACCGAAACAGGGAGCTGTTTTTT.

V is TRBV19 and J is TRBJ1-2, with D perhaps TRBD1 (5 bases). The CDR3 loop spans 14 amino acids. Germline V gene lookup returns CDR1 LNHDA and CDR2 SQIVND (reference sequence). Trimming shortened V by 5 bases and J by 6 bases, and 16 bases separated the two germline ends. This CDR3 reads CASSHSGVLNGYTF. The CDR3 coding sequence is TGTGCCAGTAGTCATTCGGGGGTACTGAATGGCTACACCTTC.

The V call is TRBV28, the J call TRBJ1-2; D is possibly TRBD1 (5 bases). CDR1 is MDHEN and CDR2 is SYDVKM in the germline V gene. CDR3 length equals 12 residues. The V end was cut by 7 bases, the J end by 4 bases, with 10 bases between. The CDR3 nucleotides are TGTGCCAGCAACGGGGCGGGCTATGGCTACACCTTC. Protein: CASNGAGYGYTF.

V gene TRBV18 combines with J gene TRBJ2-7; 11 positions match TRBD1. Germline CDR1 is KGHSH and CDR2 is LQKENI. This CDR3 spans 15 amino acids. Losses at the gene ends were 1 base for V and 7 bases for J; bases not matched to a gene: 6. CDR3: CASSPLGTGGGEQYF. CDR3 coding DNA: TGTGCCAGCTCACCACTCGGGACAGGGGGAGGGGAGCAGTACTTC.

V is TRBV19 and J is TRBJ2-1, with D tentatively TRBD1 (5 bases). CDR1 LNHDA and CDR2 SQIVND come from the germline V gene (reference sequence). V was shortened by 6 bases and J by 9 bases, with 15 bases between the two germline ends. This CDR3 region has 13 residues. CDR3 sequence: CASRPVTAGEQFF. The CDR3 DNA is TGTGCCAGTAGGCCGGTGACAGCTGGTGAGCAGTTCTTC.

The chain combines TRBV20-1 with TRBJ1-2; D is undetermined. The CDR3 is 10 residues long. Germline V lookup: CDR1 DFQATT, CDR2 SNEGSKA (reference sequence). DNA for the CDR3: TGCAGCCCAAGGGAGGCCGAGGGCACCTTC. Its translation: CSPREAEGTF.

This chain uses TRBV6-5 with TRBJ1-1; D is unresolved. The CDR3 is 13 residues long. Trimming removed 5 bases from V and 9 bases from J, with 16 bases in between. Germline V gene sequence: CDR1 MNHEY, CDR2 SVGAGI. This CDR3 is CASSPDRQLKAFF. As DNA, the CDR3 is TGTGCCAGCAGTCCCGACCGGCAGCTCAAAGCTTTCTTT.

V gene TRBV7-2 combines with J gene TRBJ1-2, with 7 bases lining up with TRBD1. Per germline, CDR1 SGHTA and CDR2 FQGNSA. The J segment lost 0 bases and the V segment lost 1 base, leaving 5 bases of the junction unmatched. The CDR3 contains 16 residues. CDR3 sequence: CASSLDNRGSNYGYTF. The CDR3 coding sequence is TGTGCCAGCAGCTTAGACAACAGGGGTTCTAACTATGGCTACACCTTC.

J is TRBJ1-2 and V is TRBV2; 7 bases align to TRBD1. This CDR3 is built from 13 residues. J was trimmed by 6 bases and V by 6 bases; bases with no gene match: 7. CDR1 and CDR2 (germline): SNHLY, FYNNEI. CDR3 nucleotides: TGTGCCAGCAGCCTAGACAGGGAGGATGGCTACACCTTC. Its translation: CASSLDREDGYTF.

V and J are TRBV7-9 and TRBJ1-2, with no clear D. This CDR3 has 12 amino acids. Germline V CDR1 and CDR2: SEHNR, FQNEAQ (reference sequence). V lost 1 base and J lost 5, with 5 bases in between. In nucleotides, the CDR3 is TGTGCCAGCAGCTTAGGGAATTATGGCTACACCTTC. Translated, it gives CASSLGNYGYTF.

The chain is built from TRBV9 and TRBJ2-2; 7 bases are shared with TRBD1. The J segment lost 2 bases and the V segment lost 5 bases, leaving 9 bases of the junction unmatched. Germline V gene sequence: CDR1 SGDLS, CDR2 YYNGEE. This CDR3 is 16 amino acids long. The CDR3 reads CASSHKQGSNTGELFF. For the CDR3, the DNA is TGTGCCAGCAGTCATAAACAGGGGTCTAACACCGGGGAGCTGTTTTTT. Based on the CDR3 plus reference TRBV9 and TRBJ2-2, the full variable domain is DSGVTQTPKHLITATGQRVTLRCSPRSGDLSVYWYQQSLDQGLQFLIQYYNGEERAKGNILERFSAQQFPDLHSELNLSSLELGDSALYFCASSHKQGSNTGELFFGEGSRLTVL.

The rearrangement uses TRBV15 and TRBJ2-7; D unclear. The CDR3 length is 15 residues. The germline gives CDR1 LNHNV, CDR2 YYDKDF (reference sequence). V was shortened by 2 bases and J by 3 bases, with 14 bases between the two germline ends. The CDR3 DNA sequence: TGTGCCACCAGCAGATCCCTGGGCAGTTTCTACGAGCAGTACTTC. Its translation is CATSRSLGSFYEQYF.

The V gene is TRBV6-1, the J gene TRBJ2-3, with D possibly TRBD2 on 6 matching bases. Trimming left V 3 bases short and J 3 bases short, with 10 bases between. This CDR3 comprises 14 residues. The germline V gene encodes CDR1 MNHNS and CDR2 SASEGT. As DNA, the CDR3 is TGTGCCAGCAGTGACGGACTATTTACAGATACGCAGTATTTT. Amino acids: CASSDGLFTDTQYF.

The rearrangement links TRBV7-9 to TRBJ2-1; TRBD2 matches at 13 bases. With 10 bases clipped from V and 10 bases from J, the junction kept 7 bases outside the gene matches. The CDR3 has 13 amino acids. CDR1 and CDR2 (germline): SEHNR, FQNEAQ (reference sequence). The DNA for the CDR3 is TGTGCCATCCGGACTAGCGGGAGCTTGGAGCAGTTCTTC. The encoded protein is CAIRTSGSLEQFF. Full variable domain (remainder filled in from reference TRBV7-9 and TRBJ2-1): DTGVSQNPRHKITKRGQNVTFRCDPISEHNRLYWYRQTLGQGPEFLTYFQNEAQLEKSRLLSDRFSAERPKGSFSTLEIQRTEQGDSAMYLCAIRTSGSLEQFFGPGTRLTVL.

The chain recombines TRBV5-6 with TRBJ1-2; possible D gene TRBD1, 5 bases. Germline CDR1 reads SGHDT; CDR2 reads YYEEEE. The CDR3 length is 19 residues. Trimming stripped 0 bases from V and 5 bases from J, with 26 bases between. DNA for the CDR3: TGTGCCAGCAGCTTGGCAGGGACGCCACAGACCTCGCGGCGTTATGGCTACACCTTC. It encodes CASSLAGTPQTSRRYGYTF. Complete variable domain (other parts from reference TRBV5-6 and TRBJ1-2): DAGVTQSPTHLIKTRGQQVTLRCSPKSGHDTVSWYQQALGQGPQFIFQYYEEEERQRGNFPDRFSGHQFPNYSSELNVNALLLGDSALYLCASSLAGTPQTSRRYGYTFGSGTRLTVV.